This T cell receptor (beta chain) was obtained from a study of cytomegalovirus exposure and HLA in healthy donors. CDR3 size: 15 residues. Germline CDR1 is SGHRS and CDR2 is YFSETQ. V was pared by 0 bases and J by 1 base, with 10 bases between. 60 Vbeta and 13 Jbeta primers were used in PCR. The method was immunoSEQ multiplex PCR; TCRdb's version includes in-frame clones alone and lacks a portion of them. This listing includes about 72,000 clones. The chain has TRBV5-1 and TRBJ1-1; weak D call: TRBD1 (6 bases). This receptor was identified in a man aged 35-49 years in good health and CMV-seronegative. Input material: PBMCs. The CDR3 spells CASSLEGHQNTEAFF. The CDR3 DNA follows: TGCGCCAGCAGCTTGGAGGGACATCAGAACACTGAAGCTTTCTTT. The entire variable domain, with the rest obtained from reference TRBV5-1 and TRBJ1-1, is as follows: KAGVTQTPRYLIKTRGQQVTLSCSPISGHRSVSWYQQTPGQGLQFLFEYFSETQRNKGNFPGRFSGRQFSNSRSEMNVSTLELGDSALYLCASSLEGHQNTEAFFGQGTRLTVV.